Presented here are 24 T cell receptor beta chains from one specimen sequenced in a study of response to subunit inactivated influenza vaccine (dated by TCRdb to 2017 to 2018). Libraries were constructed by RT-PCR. TCRdb records Illumina HiSeq 2500 as the sequencer. TCRdb took the public reads, trimmed them with fastp at Q25, ran MiXCR for clone calling and kept in-frame beta chains. Rows with one shared CDR3 protein collapse into an entry with the most common genes and DNA. The sample table records just over 300,000 distinct CDR3 sequences; 22% of these occur just once. Around a tenth of the sample belongs to the ten largest clones. The specimen comprised PBMCs from blood, sampled about 20 months after vaccination. Source of these receptors: a man between 50 and 75 years old who received an inactivated influenza vaccine. Donor details come from another sample of the same person, matched by shared clones.

V is TRBV5-5 and J is TRBJ2-3; D call uncertain. This CDR3 contains 15 residues. Germline values: CDR1 SGHKS, CDR2 YYEKEE (reference sequence). The ends were cut back, 0 bases at V and 3 bases at J, with 11 bases in the middle. CDR3 sequence: CASSLAVRYTDTQYF. The CDR3 DNA reads TGTGCCAGCAGCTTGGCTGTCAGGTATACAGATACGCAGTATTTT.

This clonotype appeared a few times. An end of the junction differs from the germline gene, which may be a read error. This CDR3 reads CASRGQGTDTQYF. CDR3 in DNA: TGTGCCAGCAGGGGGCAGGGCACCGATACGCAGTATTTT. The V gene is TRBV27, the J gene TRBJ2-3; TRBD1 might be the D (5 bases). The CDR3 is made up of 13 amino acids. Germline lookup yields CDR1 MNHEY and CDR2 SMNVEV (reference sequence).

This clonotype was seen a handful of times. This sequence joins TRBV4-3 and TRBJ2-1; perhaps TRBD2 as D (5 bases). Trimming cost V 3 bases and J 0 bases, with 15 bases left between them. There are 17 residues in the CDR3. Germline lookup yields CDR1 LGHNA and CDR2 YSLEER. The CDR3 region has the DNA TGCGCCAGCAGCCAGGAGGCTGGCGGAAGCTCCTACAATGAGCAGTTCTTC. It translates to CASSQEAGGSSYNEQFF.

The chain carries TRBV7-2 and TRBJ2-3, with D hard to call. The germline CDR1 and CDR2 sequences are SGHTA and FQGNSA. The CDR3 sequence is 12 residues long. V dropped 0 bases and J dropped 7 bases, with 5 bases sitting between them. CDR3 coding DNA: TGTGCCAGCAGCTTAGCAGGAAATACGCAGTATTTT. Translated, it gives CASSLAGNTQYF. Full variable domain (missing parts from reference TRBV7-2 and TRBJ2-3): GAGVSQSPSNKVTEKGKDVELRCDPISGHTALYWYRQSLGQGLEFLIYFQGNSAPDKSGLPSDRFSAERTGGSVSTLTIQRTQQEDSAVYLCASSLAGNTQYFGPGTRLTVL.

CDR3 bases: TGTGCCAGCAGCACCGGGACAGGGGCGAACTATGGCTACACCTTC. Protein product: CASSTGTGANYGYTF. The chain joins TRBV5-5 to TRBJ1-2, with 10 bases identical to TRBD1. Germline loops: CDR1 SGHKS, CDR2 YYEKEE (reference sequence). V lost 4 bases to trimming and J lost 2 bases; unmatched junction nucleotides: 5. This CDR3 comprises 15 residues.

The CDR3 protein is CASSPLDSQNSNQPQHF. CDR3 coding DNA: TGTGCCAGCAGCCCCCTGGACAGCCAAAATAGCAATCAGCCCCAGCATTTT. The V gene is TRBV4-2, the J gene TRBJ1-5, with D possibly being TRBD1 (6 bases). CDR3 length equals 17 residues. Per the germline V gene, CDR1 is LGHNA and CDR2 is YNFKEQ. V was clipped by 4 bases and J by 0 bases, with 16 bases between them.

This clonotype has only a few counts. This rearrangement joins TRBV12-3 or TRBV12-4 to TRBJ1-1, with TRBD1 matching 9 bases. The CDR3 totals 13 residues. J was trimmed by 6 bases and V by 5 bases; bases with no gene match: 4. The CDR3 coding sequence is TGTGCCAGCAGTCATACAGGGGGCCCTGAAGCTTTCTTT. Translation: CASSHTGGPEAFF.

In its sample, this clonotype was seen a few times. V usage is TRBV5-1 and J usage is TRBJ2-7, with 8 bases identical to TRBD2. The CDR3 is 15 residues long. Germline lookup yields CDR1 SGHRS and CDR2 YFSETQ. The trim removed 1 base at V and 2 bases at J, leaving 5 bases unmatched. The CDR3 region has the DNA TGCGCCAGCAGCTTGTCTGGACTAGCCACCTACGAGCAGTACTTC. As protein: CASSLSGLATYEQYF.

This clonotype was seen a few times. The CDR3 nucleotides read TGTGCCAGCAGCTTAGTCGGGGGGGCAGTGACAGATACGCAGTATTTT. It translates to CASSLVGGAVTDTQYF. The V gene is TRBV7-2, the J gene TRBJ2-3; 8 positions agree with TRBD2. The germline V gene has CDR1 SGHTA and CDR2 FQGNSA. The CDR3 sequence is 16 residues long. V shed 1 base, J shed 3 bases, and the junction held 6 bases outside the gene matches.

The J gene is TRBJ2-1, the V gene TRBV15; 10 bases are a match to TRBD1. The CDR3 has 14 amino acids. The junction had 5 bases not matched to a gene; V was cut back by 4 bases and J by 8 bases. Germline-derived CDR1 and CDR2 are LNHNV and YYDKDF (reference sequence). DNA of the CDR3: TGTGCCACCAGCAACCGGGACAGGGGCCATGAGCAGTTCTTC. It translates to CATSNRDRGHEQFF.

The CDR3 DNA is TGTGCCAGCAGCCGTCAGGACGGAACTGGGGGCTACACCTTC. Its translation is CASSRQDGTGGYTF. The V gene is TRBV5-4, the J gene TRBJ1-2; D is undetermined. Germline V lookup: CDR1 SGHNT, CDR2 YYREEE (reference sequence). The V end lost 4 bases, the J end lost 8 bases, and 18 bases lay between the germline ends. The CDR3 runs to 14 residues.

In its sample, this clonotype was seen a few times. The CDR3 nucleotides are TGCAGTGCTGGGAAGCGGGACGACGAGCAGTACTTC. Amino acids: CSAGKRDDEQYF. The V and J genes are TRBV20-1 and TRBJ2-7; the match to TRBD2 covers 7 bases. The trim removed 5 bases at V and 5 bases at J, leaving 6 bases unmatched. The CDR3 loop spans 12 amino acids. Germline V lookup: CDR1 DFQATT, CDR2 SNEGSKA (reference sequence).

This clonotype has only a few counts. V is TRBV11-2 and J is TRBJ2-5; D may be TRBD1 (8 bases). The V and J ends lost 5 bases and 3 bases respectively, with 16 bases between them. The length of the CDR3 is 15 residues. CDR1 and CDR2 (germline): SGHAT, FQNNGV. This CDR3 is CASSPQTGGEETQYF. CDR3 nucleotides: TGTGCCAGCAGCCCCCAAACAGGGGGGGAAGAGACCCAGTACTTC.

This chain links TRBV7-8 with TRBJ2-7, with TRBD2 matching 9 bases. This CDR3 has 14 residues. The germline CDR1 and CDR2 sequences are SGHVS and FQNEAQ. The V and J ends lost 5 bases and 6 bases, in that order; junction bases with no gene match: 8. The CDR3: CASSVGTSFSEQYF. In nucleotides, the CDR3 is TGTGCCAGCAGCGTTGGGACTAGCTTTTCCGAGCAGTACTTC.

A few counts support this clonotype. The chain recombines TRBV5-1 with TRBJ1-2; weak D call: TRBD1 (6 bases). V lost 0 bases, J lost 6 bases, and 12 bases lay in between. Germline loops: CDR1 SGHRS, CDR2 YFSETQ. This CDR3 spans 14 amino acids. The chain's CDR3 is CASSLGTRDNGYTF. CDR3 in DNA: TGCGCCAGCAGCTTGGGCACCAGGGACAATGGCTACACCTTC. Full variable domain (rest looked up from reference TRBV5-1 and TRBJ1-2): KAGVTQTPRYLIKTRGQQVTLSCSPISGHRSVSWYQQTPGQGLQFLFEYFSETQRNKGNFPGRFSGRQFSNSRSEMNVSTLELGDSALYLCASSLGTRDNGYTFGSGTRLTVV.

The chain couples TRBV6-2 or TRBV6-3 to TRBJ2-7; D remains ambiguous. CDR3 length equals 14 residues. V was pared by 0 bases and J by 2 bases, with 8 bases between. Germline CDR1 is MNHEY and CDR2 is SVGEGT. Here the CDR3 reads CASSYSGRTYEQYF. Here the CDR3 DNA reads TGTGCCAGCAGTTACTCAGGCAGAACCTACGAGCAGTACTTC.

There are a few counts of this clonotype. This chain joins TRBV29-1 and TRBJ1-1, with D tentatively TRBD1 (5 bases). This CDR3 is 14 amino acids long. Trimming cost V 7 bases and J 1 base, with 16 bases left between them. Germline CDR1 SQVTM, CDR2 ANQGSEA. CDR3 residues: CSGVVGVGNTEAFF. The CDR3 region has the DNA TGCAGCGGAGTAGTGGGGGTTGGGAACACTGAAGCTTTCTTT.

Only a few counts were recorded for this clonotype. This chain links TRBV24-1 with TRBJ2-1; TRBD2 matches 9 bases. This CDR3 has 16 amino acids. Looked up from germline, CDR1 is KGHDR and CDR2 is SFDVKD. The V gene end was trimmed by 2 bases and the J gene end by 5 bases; junction bases not matched to a gene: 6. CDR3 nucleotide sequence: TGTGCCACCAGTGATTCTTGGACTAGCGTCCACAATGAGCAGTTCTTC. Protein: CATSDSWTSVHNEQFF.

This clonotype has more than one count but fewer than ten. The CDR3 DNA reads TGTGCCAGCTCACTTGCCCGGGACAGGGGGCGCACCTATGGCTACACCTTC. Translated, it gives CASSLARDRGRTYGYTF. This rearrangement joins TRBV18 to TRBJ1-2; TRBD1 matches 12 bases. Per the germline V gene, CDR1 is KGHSH and CDR2 is LQKENI. The length of the CDR3 is 17 residues. V gave up 4 bases and J gave up 4 bases; unmatched junction bases: 10.

V is TRBV11-2 and J is TRBJ1-1; D is unclear. The CDR3 length is 15 residues. The V and J ends lost 5 bases and 3 bases respectively, with 16 bases between them. Germline CDR1 and CDR2: SGHAT and FQNNGV. This CDR3 is CASSPWTAGDTEAFF. In nucleotides, the CDR3 is TGTGCCAGCAGCCCATGGACTGCTGGGGACACTGAAGCTTTCTTT.

This clonotype was counted at least ten times. This sequence joins TRBV12-3 or TRBV12-4 and TRBJ1-3; D call uncertain. The CDR3 has 15 residues. Trimming removed 1 base at V and 1 base at J, with 8 bases between. This CDR3 is CASSLETGSGNTIYF. In DNA, the CDR3 is TGTGCCAGCAGTTTAGAAACGGGATCTGGAAACACCATATATTTT.

The chain combines TRBV10-3 with TRBJ2-1; 10 bases fit TRBD2. CDR1 and CDR2 from the germline V gene are ENHRY and SYGVKD. Trimming at V came to 6 bases and at J to 0 bases, leaving 11 bases not matched to a gene. The CDR3 covers 18 residues. The CDR3 DNA follows: TGTGCCATCAGGGCTGGGACTAGCGACTTTAGCTCCTACAATGAGCAGTTCTTC. Translated: CAIRAGTSDFSSYNEQFF.

The chain carries TRBV7-2 and TRBJ2-7, with D perhaps assigned TRBD1 or TRBD2 (5 bases each). The V and J ends lost 6 bases and 0 bases respectively, with 15 bases between them. Germline loops: CDR1 SGHTA, CDR2 FQGNSA. CDR3 size: 15 residues. As DNA, the CDR3 is TGTGCCAGCAGATCTGGGGCGGGCAGCTCCTACGAGCAGTACTTC. Translation gives CASRSGAGSSYEQYF.

This clonotype was observed a few times. V is TRBV29-1 and J is TRBJ2-2; 10 bases are shared with TRBD1. The CDR3 contains 14 residues. The ends lost 7 bases at V and 1 base at J; junction bases unmatched: 3. Germline values: CDR1 SQVTM, CDR2 ANQGSEA. For the CDR3, the DNA is TGCAGCGGACAGGGGGCGCAGAACACCGGGGAGCTGTTTTTT. It encodes CSGQGAQNTGELFF.